This entry features one TCR beta chain sequence. Its antigen is unknown. Base-call qualities are not available, and no considerably larger clone is one nucleotide away. From the germline V gene (reference sequence), CDR1 is WNHNN and CDR2 is SYGVQD. The CDR3, from cysteine to phenylalanine, totals 13 residues. Here the CDR3 DNA is all that survives: 39 bases in frame from base 1. Cut back by 2 bases and 5 bases, the V and J ends lie 7 bases apart. In a trial, the study monitored patients with peripheral T-cell lymphoma who were getting frontline treatment by applying next-generation sequencing to their T-cell receptor sequences. This record belongs to a study of circulating tumor DNA in untreated peripheral T-cell lymphoma (dated by TCRdb to the early 2020s). Regarding the study in general: To follow circulating tumor DNA that carried tumor TCR clonotypes, serum samples were drawn at baseline and then repeatedly over the course of treatment.

Preparation of the library involved the immunoSEQ multiplex PCR assay. Not all clones reach the TCRdb copy of this immuneACCESS table, which keeps in-frame sequences only. Checked studies attribute under half of the gap to unresolved V genes and leave the rest unexplained. For this sample there are roughly 1,500 clones; around 63% appear just once. Over 12% of the sample is taken by the ten largest. What the research found in general, with its limitations: Remission over approximately nine years of follow-up was maintained in a couple of patients with persistently detectable ctDNA after therapy, so relapse was not always predicted by ctDNA persistence. Tumor-specific clonotypes were identified in 76% of patients, with identification achieved from roughly 90% of baseline tissues and around 67% of baseline serum samples. Among 24 serially sampled patients, ctDNA clearance after two cycles was observed in 38%, and a trend toward worse survival was observed with detectable ctDNA after therapy.

The sequencing input was cell-free DNA from blood serum. The TCR originated in a human donor with peripheral T-cell lymphoma. The chain is made from TRBV10-1 and TRBJ1-5; tentative D gene TRBD1, with 5 bases matching. The DNA reads TGCGCCAGCAGTGAGGACAGTGATCAGCCCCAGCATTTT. It translates as CASSEDSDQPQHF.